Following are 25 T cell receptor beta chains from one sample sequenced in a study of blood T cell repertoires in COVID-19. Repertoires were generated with immunoSEQ multiplex PCR, while TCRdb's copy carries only in-frame clones and drops some. The sample records about 300,000 clones, 80% to 90% being singletons. The sample taken for sequencing was PBMCs or T cells enriched from blood (not recorded which). These receptors all stem from a man younger than 45 who had recovered from COVID-19.

This chain joins TRBV4-1 and TRBJ2-1; 9 nucleotides agree with TRBD2. V was pared by 1 base and J by 1 base, with 8 bases of the junction left unmatched. CDR1 and CDR2 from the germline V gene are MGHRA and YSYEKL. This CDR3 contains 18 residues. CDR3 coding DNA: TGCGCCAGCAGCCAAGGGTCTAGCGGGGTTAAGTCCTACAATGAGCAGTTCTTC. Translation: CASSQGSSGVKSYNEQFF.

The rearrangement joins TRBV7-9 to TRBJ2-1; 8 bases line up with TRBD2. With V trimmed by 5 bases and J by 9 bases, 9 bases remained unmatched. The CDR3 has 14 residues. Looked up from germline, CDR1 is SEHNR and CDR2 is FQNEAQ (reference sequence). CDR3 DNA: TGTGCCAGCAGCCTCGGGGGGGCGTGGGCTGAGCAGTTCTTC. Translated: CASSLGGAWAEQFF.

The J gene is TRBJ2-3, the V gene TRBV3-1 (or the pseudogene TRBV3-2), with 10 positions matching TRBD2. The CDR3 sequence is 16 residues long. Germline V gene data show CDR1 as LGHDT and CDR2 as YNNKEL (reference sequence). The ends lost 6 bases at V and 3 bases at J; junction bases unmatched: 9. CDR3 sequence (DNA): TGTGCCAGCAGGCTTACTAGCGGGATGAGAACAGATACGCAGTATTTT. Its protein is CASRLTSGMRTDTQYF.

V usage is TRBV28 and J usage is TRBJ1-2; 11 positions match TRBD1. Germline V gene lookup returns CDR1 MDHEN and CDR2 SYDVKM. V lost 4 bases and J lost 4; bases outside the gene matches: 8. The CDR3 has 16 residues. CDR3 coding DNA: TGTGCCAGCAGTTCCCAAGGACAGGGGGCGCCCTATGGCTACACCTTC. Protein sequence: CASSSQGQGAPYGYTF.

This rearrangement joins TRBV2 to TRBJ2-1; TRBD2 agrees at 7 bases. Germline-derived CDR1 and CDR2 are SNHLY and FYNNEI. Losses at the gene ends were 11 bases for V and 5 bases for J; bases not matched to a gene: 6. This CDR3 has 12 amino acids. The CDR3 DNA reads TGTGCCCCAGCGGGAAGGGACAATGAGCAGTTCTTC. This sequence encodes CAPAGRDNEQFF.

A few counts support this clone. The rearrangement uses TRBV7-8 and TRBJ2-1; 8 bases agree with TRBD1. The germline V gene has CDR1 SGHVS and CDR2 FQNEAQ. This CDR3 contains 15 residues. V lost 5 bases and J lost 1; bases outside the gene matches: 4. The CDR3 region is CASSPHRGSYNEQFF. Written as DNA, the CDR3 is TGTGCCAGCAGCCCCCACAGGGGGTCCTACAATGAGCAGTTCTTC.

The V gene is TRBV12-3 or TRBV12-4, the J gene TRBJ1-1; no clear D gene. CDR3 size: 12 residues. Trimming cost V 6 bases and J 0 bases, with 5 bases left between them. The CDR3 region is CASRELNTEAFF. The DNA for the CDR3 is TGTGCCAGCAGGGAGTTGAACACTGAAGCTTTCTTT.

This rearrangement joins TRBV29-1 to TRBJ2-2; tentative D call: TRBD1 (6 bases). Germline V lookup: CDR1 SQVTM, CDR2 ANQGSEA. The CDR3 runs to 14 residues. Trimming removed 3 bases from V and 0 bases from J, with 8 bases in between. The CDR3 here is CSVEGATNTGELFF. The CDR3 DNA follows: TGCAGCGTTGAGGGGGCAACGAACACCGGGGAGCTGTTTTTT.

V usage is TRBV5-1 and J usage is TRBJ1-2; no clear D. CDR1 and CDR2 (germline): SGHRS, YFSETQ. Trimming shortened V by 4 bases and J by 8 bases, and 12 bases separated the two germline ends. CDR3 length: 12 residues. CDR3 protein: CASSGQEEGYTF. The CDR3 DNA reads TGCGCCAGCAGCGGCCAGGAGGAAGGCTACACCTTC.

V gene TRBV5-1 combines with J gene TRBJ2-7, with D possibly TRBD1 on 5 matching bases. Germline V gene lookup returns CDR1 SGHRS and CDR2 YFSETQ. Trimming removed 0 bases from V and 1 base from J, with 11 bases in between. The CDR3 is made up of 15 amino acids. This CDR3 reads CASSLDQGFSYEQYF. The CDR3 DNA follows: TGCGCCAGCAGCTTGGATCAGGGATTTTCCTACGAGCAGTACTTC.

In regard to this clone: The same CDR3 arises from other DNA sequences in this sample as well. The chain uses TRBV2 and TRBJ1-2; D call uncertain. V dropped 2 bases and J dropped 5 bases, with 3 bases sitting between them. CDR3 size: 11 residues. Germline values: CDR1 SNHLY, CDR2 FYNNEI. In DNA form, the CDR3 reads TGTGCCAGCAGTGAATCGTATGGCTACACCTTC. This translates into CASSESYGYTF.

This chain joins TRBV3-1 (or the pseudogene TRBV3-2) and TRBJ1-6; D is uncertain. Germline V gene lookup returns CDR1 LGHDT and CDR2 YNNKEL (reference sequence). The CDR3 covers 14 residues. V shed 8 bases and J shed 5 bases, with 13 bases lying between them. The CDR3 spells CASAREVDNSPLHF. The CDR3 DNA reads as TGTGCCAGCGCCCGGGAAGTCGATAATTCACCCCTCCACTTT.

The chain recombines TRBV7-2 with TRBJ2-7; D gene ambiguous. Germline CDR1 is SGHTA and CDR2 is FQGNSA. The CDR3 covers 14 residues. The V and J ends lost 1 base and 0 bases respectively, with 7 bases between them. CDR3: CASSLDYTSYEQYF. CDR3 nucleotide sequence: TGTGCCAGCAGCTTAGACTACACCTCCTACGAGCAGTACTTC.

The chain combines TRBV30 with TRBJ2-7; 7 bases are a match to TRBD2. The CDR3 runs to 13 residues. Germline values: CDR1 GTSNPN, CDR2 SVGIG (reference sequence). V lost 3 bases to trimming and J lost 1 base; unmatched junction nucleotides: 3. CDR3 coding DNA: TGTGCCTGGAGGCCTAGCGGATCCTACGAGCAGTACTTC. This codes for CAWRPSGSYEQYF. Full variable domain (remainder filled in from reference TRBV30 and TRBJ2-7): SQTIHQWPATLVQPVGSPLSLECTVEGTSNPNLYWYRQAAGRGLQLLFYSVGIGQISSEVPQNLSASRPQDRQFILSSKKLLLSDSGFYLCAWRPSGSYEQYFGPGTRLTVT.

The chain couples TRBV28 to TRBJ1-1, with 7 bases fitting TRBD1. Germline loops: CDR1 MDHEN, CDR2 SYDVKM. V lost 8 bases and J lost 11; bases outside the gene matches: 5. This CDR3 spans 10 amino acids. CDR3 loop: CASGEGAAFF. CDR3 in DNA: TGTGCCAGCGGCGAGGGGGCGGCTTTCTTT.

The J gene is TRBJ2-5, the V gene TRBV5-1; D is unresolved. V was cut by 0 bases and J by 4 bases, with 13 bases left in between. Germline CDR1 SGHRS, CDR2 YFSETQ. This CDR3 is 15 amino acids long. Written as DNA, the CDR3 is TGCGCCAGCAGCTTGGACAGATATCCTCCAGAGACCCAGTACTTC. Translated: CASSLDRYPPETQYF.

The chain's CDR3 is CATSRDRGNTNEKLFF. The CDR3 region has the DNA TGTGCCACCAGCAGAGACAGGGGGAACACTAATGAAAAACTGTTTTTT. The chain uses TRBV15 and TRBJ1-4; 7 bases are shared with TRBD1. The CDR3 runs 16 residues. V dropped 0 bases and J dropped 2; count of bases not matched to a gene: 3. Germline assignment: CDR1 LNHNV and CDR2 YYDKDF (reference sequence).

This sequence joins TRBV6-5 and TRBJ2-7; TRBD1 matches 11 bases. J was trimmed by 2 bases and V by 2 bases; bases with no gene match: 5. There are 16 residues in the CDR3. From germline, CDR1 is MNHEY and CDR2 SVGAGI. The DNA of the CDR3 is TGTGCCAGCAGTTACGGGACAGGGGGTTACACCTACGAGCAGTACTTC. Translation gives CASSYGTGGYTYEQYF.

The chain employs TRBV14 and TRBJ2-2; TRBD1 agrees at 8 bases. V lost 1 base, J lost 6 bases, and 4 bases stayed unmatched. The CDR3 has 15 amino acids. The germline V gene encodes CDR1 SGHDN and CDR2 FVKESK. CDR3 coding DNA: TGTGCCAGCAGCCAAGTATCCAGGGGGCCCGGGGAGCTGTTTTTT. This translates into CASSQVSRGPGELFF.

As DNA, the CDR3 is TGCGCCAGCAGCCAGCGACCCCCCCGTGAGACCGCGCGGGAGCAGTACTTC. It yields the protein CASSQRPPRETAREQYF. The V call is TRBV4-1, the J call TRBJ2-7; D is unresolved. Trimming stripped 3 bases from V and 7 bases from J, with 25 bases between. Germline V gene sequence: CDR1 MGHRA, CDR2 YSYEKL. The length of the CDR3 is 17 residues.

The chain links TRBV7-6 to TRBJ1-1, with a tentative D call TRBD1 (5 bases). V gave up 3 bases and J gave up 5 bases, with 16 bases separating them. Germline V lookup: CDR1 SGHVS, CDR2 FNYEAQ. The CDR3 spans 15 residues. The CDR3 coding sequence is TGTGCCAGCAGCTTCACTACGACAGCAGGGACTGAAGCTTTCTTT. The encoded protein is CASSFTTTAGTEAFF.

The CDR3 DNA sequence: TGTGCCAGCAGCCAAGTTGTGCGGAACACCGGGGAGCTGTTTTTT. Its protein is CASSQVVRNTGELFF. V and J are TRBV3-1 (or the pseudogene TRBV3-2) and TRBJ2-2; D gene unclear. V lost 1 base and J lost 1, with 7 bases in between. This CDR3 is built from 15 residues. Germline-derived CDR1 and CDR2 are LGHDT and YNNKEL (reference sequence).

Here the CDR3 reads CASSKRTIHQETQYF. The CDR3 DNA follows: TGTGCCAGCAGCAAAAGGACAATCCATCAAGAGACCCAGTACTTC. This chain links TRBV11-1 with TRBJ2-5; D possibly corresponds to TRBD1 (5 bases). The V end lost 5 bases, the J end lost 2 bases, and 15 bases lay between the germline ends. Germline lookup yields CDR1 SGHAT and CDR2 FQDESV (reference sequence). This CDR3 spans 15 amino acids. Full variable domain (outside the CDR3, taken from reference TRBV11-1 and TRBJ2-5): EAEVAQSPRYKITEKSQAVAFWCDPISGHATLYWYRQILGQGPELLVQFQDESVVDDSQLPKDRFSAERLKGVDSTLKIQPAELGDSAMYLCASSKRTIHQETQYFGPGTRLLVL.

The J gene is TRBJ2-7, the V gene TRBV6-2 or TRBV6-3; 7 bases line up with TRBD1. V was pared by 6 bases and J by 3 bases, with 17 bases of the junction left unmatched. This CDR3 region has 17 residues. Germline assignment: CDR1 MNHEY and CDR2 SVGEGT. Written as DNA, the CDR3 is TGTGCCAGCAGCGGGCCGCGACCCGGGACAGCCGTCTACGAGCAGTACTTC. Translating it yields CASSGPRPGTAVYEQYF.

The V and J genes are TRBV27 and TRBJ2-1; possible D gene TRBD2, 5 bases. The CDR3 loop spans 17 amino acids. Deletions cut 3 bases from V and 0 bases from J, with 15 bases between. The germline CDR1 and CDR2 sequences are MNHEY and SMNVEV (reference sequence). The CDR3 region is CASSFLFRGSSYNEQFF. As DNA, the CDR3 is TGTGCCAGCAGTTTCCTCTTCCGGGGAAGCTCCTACAATGAGCAGTTCTTC.